Each of the 14 T cell receptor beta chains below was sequenced from the same sample in a study of blood T cell repertoires in COVID-19. Produced via immunoSEQ multiplex PCR; TCRdb's table is partial and in-frame only. The table records 210,000 or so clones, under 80% of them present only once. Sequenced material: peripheral blood. These receptors came from a man aged 45-65 years who had recovered from COVID-19.

The chain has TRBV11-2 and TRBJ2-5; D remains unclear. The germline CDR1 and CDR2 sequences are SGHAT and FQNNGV. This CDR3 is 13 amino acids long. The V gene lost 1 base and the J gene lost 9 bases, with 12 bases spanning the gap. CDR3 sequence (DNA): TGTGCCAGCAGCTTAGCCCCTGAGGTGGCCCAGTACTTC. Translating it yields CASSLAPEVAQYF.

The chain is built from TRBV3-1 (or the pseudogene TRBV3-2) and TRBJ2-1; maybe TRBD2 (5 bases). Looked up from germline, CDR1 is LGHDT and CDR2 is YNNKEL (reference sequence). CDR3 length equals 17 residues. V gave up 5 bases and J gave up 1 base, with 18 bases separating them. In DNA, the CDR3 is TGTGCCAGCAGCGGAAGTAACTCGGGCGGGTCCTACAATGAGCAGTTCTTC. Amino acids: CASSGSNSGGSYNEQFF.

This chain links TRBV28 with TRBJ2-2, with unresolved D. The CDR3 is 12 amino acids. CDR1 is MDHEN and CDR2 is SYDVKM in the germline V gene. V gave up 10 bases and J gave up 0 bases, with 6 bases separating them. CDR3 in amino acids: CATQTNTGELFF. The CDR3 DNA follows: TGTGCCACCCAGACGAACACCGGGGAGCTGTTTTTT.

This clone was observed a few times. The V call is TRBV7-9, the J call TRBJ1-1, with no clear D. V shed 4 bases and J shed 5 bases, with 14 bases lying between them. Germline V CDR1 and CDR2: SEHNR, FQNEAQ (reference sequence). This CDR3 region has 14 residues. The CDR3 is CASSSSGWGTEAFF. CDR3 DNA: TGTGCCAGCAGCTCCTCGGGGTGGGGTACTGAAGCTTTCTTT.

V usage is TRBV6-5 and J usage is TRBJ1-6, with D tentatively TRBD1 (5 bases). Germline values: CDR1 MNHEY, CDR2 SVGAGI. Between the trimmed V and J ends, which lost 2 bases and 9 bases, there was a span of 11 bases. This CDR3 region has 14 residues. DNA of the CDR3: TGTGCCAGCAGTTACCCTCCTCAGGGTTCACCCCTCCACTTT. This gives the protein CASSYPPQGSPLHF.

The DNA of the CDR3 is TGTGCCAGTAGTATATCCCAGACTAGCGAGCAGTACTTC. Protein sequence: CASSISQTSEQYF. The chain couples TRBV19 to TRBJ2-7; D perhaps matches TRBD2 (6 bases). Deletions cut 2 bases from V and 6 bases from J, with 11 bases between. The CDR3 is made up of 13 amino acids. Germline assignment: CDR1 LNHDA and CDR2 SQIVND (reference sequence).

V is TRBV11-3 and J is TRBJ2-2, with a weak D call TRBD1 (6 bases). Germline lookup yields CDR1 SGHNT and CDR2 YENEEA. V gave up 4 bases and J gave up 6 bases, with 18 bases separating them. There are 16 residues in the CDR3. For the CDR3, the DNA is TGTGCCAGCAGCTCAAATACAGGGAAGGGGGCCGGGGAGCTGTTTTTT. It is translated as CASSSNTGKGAGELFF.

This clone was recorded a few times. The rearrangement uses TRBV29-1 and TRBJ2-3, with D possibly being TRBD1 (6 bases). This CDR3 is built from 14 residues. Germline CDR1 SQVTM, CDR2 ANQGSEA. V was cut by 6 bases and J by 0 bases, with 13 bases left in between. Here the CDR3 DNA reads TGCAGCGTCCGAGGACAGTCTAGCACAGATACGCAGTATTTT. Encoded protein: CSVRGQSSTDTQYF.

This clone was detected a few times. The chain joins TRBV2 to TRBJ2-3; 8 bases align to TRBD1. V lost 3 bases to trimming and J lost 4 bases; unmatched junction nucleotides: 6. CDR3 length equals 15 residues. Germline V gene lookup returns CDR1 SNHLY and CDR2 FYNNEI. CDR3 loop: CASSEGAGGSDTQYF. CDR3 nucleotides: TGTGCCAGCAGTGAGGGGGCAGGGGGCTCAGATACGCAGTATTTT.

The rearrangement links TRBV28 to TRBJ1-4; D remains unclear. The CDR3 runs to 15 residues. V lost 3 bases and J 3 bases, leaving 11 bases between the germline ends. Looked up from germline, CDR1 is MDHEN and CDR2 is SYDVKM. The CDR3 nucleotides read TGTGCCAGCAGTTTTATGGCGGATCCTAATGAAAAACTGTTTTTT. Translation: CASSFMADPNEKLFF.

V and J are TRBV6-5 and TRBJ1-1; D is perhaps TRBD1 (5 bases). The CDR3 spans 14 residues. V was pared by 5 bases and J by 5 bases, with 15 bases between. Germline CDR1 is MNHEY and CDR2 is SVGAGI. CDR3 nucleotides: TGTGCCAGCAGTAACGAGTTCAGGGTTACTGAAGCTTTCTTT. This gives the protein CASSNEFRVTEAFF.

This clone appeared once. The chain joins TRBV27 to TRBJ2-2; 7 nucleotides agree with TRBD2. Trimming removed 2 bases from V and 4 bases from J; junction bases left unmatched: 7. The V gene's germline CDR1 is MNHEY and CDR2 SMNVEV (reference sequence). The CDR3 loop spans 16 amino acids. The CDR3 bases are TGTGCCAGCAGTTTAGGCGGGAGCCGGGGCACCGGGGAGCTGTTTTTT. Translating it yields CASSLGGSRGTGELFF.

The chain carries TRBV6-5 and TRBJ2-5; tentative D call: TRBD2 (6 bases). The germline gives CDR1 MNHEY, CDR2 SVGAGI. This CDR3 has 15 amino acids. V lost 6 bases, J lost 7 bases, and 21 bases lay in between. The CDR3 loop is CASSSGDWFEGTQYF. The CDR3 DNA reads as TGTGCCAGCAGCTCGGGAGACTGGTTTGAAGGGACCCAGTACTTC.

V is TRBV19 and J is TRBJ2-7; TRBD2 is a possible D gene (6 bases). The germline V gene encodes CDR1 LNHDA and CDR2 SQIVND (reference sequence). CDR3 length equals 17 residues. CDR3 nucleotides: TGTGCTACGTCCCGATCGGCGGCTAGCGCGTCTACCTACGAGCAGTACTTC. Its protein product is CATSRSAASASTYEQYF.